What follows are 3 T cell receptor beta chains derived from one specimen sequenced in a study of shared clonotypes between healthy human individuals. The naive CD8 subset, CD45RO-negative cells positively selected for CCR7, excluded terminally differentiated effector memory CD45RA+ cells. The protocol was immunoSEQ multiplex PCR, while the TCRdb copy is restricted to in-frame clones and leaves out a portion. The table includes about 2.1 million clones, about 93% detected once. The sequenced sample was naive CD8+ T cells from PBMCs. Every receptor here comes from a man aged 18-30 years in good health. Some clones in this sample may be carry-over from other donors' samples.

The V gene is TRBV6-1, the J gene TRBJ1-1; TRBD1 matches at 7 bases. Germline-derived CDR1 and CDR2 are MNHNS and SASEGT. The CDR3 is made up of 15 amino acids. After removal of 4 bases from V and 4 bases from J, the junction contained 9 bases not matched to a gene. The CDR3 DNA is TGTGCCAGCAGTGTTTACAGGGGCGGGAGCACTGAAGCTTTCTTT. Amino acids: CASSVYRGGSTEAFF.

V is TRBV11-2 and J is TRBJ2-7; D is unclear. V lost 6 bases to trimming and J lost 0 bases, with 9 bases between them. Germline V gives CDR1 SGHAT, CDR2 FQNNGV. The CDR3 totals 13 residues. CDR3 nucleotides: TGTGCCAGCAGAGAGACGAGCTCCTACGAGCAGTACTTC. Amino acids: CASRETSSYEQYF.

Concerning this clone: Different DNA sequences within this sample yield the same CDR3. V gene TRBV10-3 combines with J gene TRBJ2-7; TRBD1 matches 7 bases. Germline trimming cut 5 bases from V and 4 bases from J; bases unmatched to any gene: 5. The CDR3 extends over 13 amino acids. The germline gives CDR1 ENHRY, CDR2 SYGVKD. CDR3 coding DNA: TGTGCCATCAGTTGGGACAGAGCATACGAGCAGTACTTC. This sequence encodes CAISWDRAYEQYF.